The next 24 T cell receptor beta chains were all read from a single sample in a study of spatial heterogeneity in lung cancer. The antigens these receptors bind are not known. The time point was: sample taken at primary tumor resection. TCRdb reprocessed the 5' RACE reads via MiXCR and lists one record per CDR3 protein. Of fewer than 6,000 distinct CDR3 sequences in the sample, more than 4% are singletons; the top ten hold 20% to 30%. Study results and caveats: Expanded alpha and beta TCR counts within tumors tracked tumor mutation counts.

The sample consisted of lung tumor tissue, taken at surgery. The receptors shown here come from a male donor with early-stage non-small cell lung cancer.

Many counts were recorded for this clonotype. The rearrangement uses TRBV10-2 and TRBJ2-2; 7 nucleotides match TRBD1. Germline-derived CDR1 and CDR2 are WSHSY and SAAADI. This CDR3 is built from 16 residues. J gave up 4 bases and V 2 bases, and 7 bases lay outside the gene matches. The CDR3 region has the DNA TGCGCCAGCAGTGAGGGCACAGGGGCGGGCACCGGGGAGCTGTTTTTT. Translating it yields CASSEGTGAGTGELFF.

This clonotype was counted ten times or more. This rearrangement joins TRBV11-1 to TRBJ2-1; D not certain. The length of the CDR3 is 13 residues. Germline CDR1 is SGHAT and CDR2 is FQDESV (reference sequence). Trimming shortened V by 0 bases and J by 4 bases, and 4 bases separated the two germline ends. The CDR3 DNA reads as TGTGCCAGCAGCTTAGCTCCGTACAATGAGCAGTTCTTC. It translates to CASSLAPYNEQFF.

In its sample, this clonotype was seen a few times. CDR3 nucleotides: TGCGCCAGCAGCTTGGTCGGGGAAACAGATACGCAGTATTTT. It specifies CASSLVGETDTQYF. V is TRBV5-1 and J is TRBJ2-3, with a tentative D call TRBD2 (5 bases). The CDR3 covers 14 residues. Germline-derived CDR1 and CDR2 are SGHRS and YFSETQ. V was shortened by 0 bases and J by 3 bases, with 8 bases between the two germline ends.

This clonotype was counted ten times or more. V gene TRBV20-1 combines with J gene TRBJ1-5; a possible D gene is TRBD1 (6 bases). CDR1 and CDR2 (germline): DFQATT, SNEGSKA (reference sequence). This CDR3 is 13 amino acids long. Deletions cut 6 bases from V and 1 base from J, with 10 bases between. The CDR3 DNA reads as TGCAGTGCCCACGGACAGAGCAATCAGCCCCAGCATTTT. Translating it yields CSAHGQSNQPQHF.

This clonotype came up many times. V and J are TRBV10-1 and TRBJ1-2; 9 bases line up with TRBD1. Per the germline V gene, CDR1 is WNHNN and CDR2 is SYGVQD (reference sequence). The CDR3 consists of 16 residues. The trim removed 3 bases at V and 10 bases at J, leaving 15 bases unmatched. The CDR3 spells CASSDLAGQGPIDYTF. CDR3 DNA sequence: TGCGCCAGCAGTGACCTAGCTGGACAGGGGCCCATTGACTACACCTTC.

This clonotype was seen ten or more times. V usage is TRBV7-8 and J usage is TRBJ1-4; D remains unclear. V lost 5 bases and J lost 8, with 12 bases in between. Germline CDR1 is SGHVS and CDR2 is FQNEAQ. The CDR3 totals 13 residues. CDR3 in amino acids: CASSPRLSEKLFF. The CDR3 DNA reads TGTGCCAGCAGCCCGAGGCTGAGCGAAAAACTGTTTTTT.

A note on this clonotype: This CDR3 is missing its conserved last phenylalanine or tryptophan, likely due to a read error. The chain employs TRBV11-3 and TRBJ2-1, with D tentatively TRBD2 (5 bases). Per germline, CDR1 SGHNT and CDR2 YENEEA. Trimming took 5 bases from V and 4 from J, leaving 12 bases between them. The CDR3 spans 14 residues. The CDR3 region is CASSPREVYNEQFL. The CDR3 DNA reads as TGTGCCAGCAGCCCCCGGGAAGTTTACAATGAGCAGTTCTTA.

This clonotype was counted ten times or more. The J gene is TRBJ1-6, the V gene TRBV5-1; D unresolved. The germline V and J ends were trimmed by 1 base and 8 bases, with 13 bases remaining between them. The length of the CDR3 is 15 residues. The germline V gene has CDR1 SGHRS and CDR2 YFSETQ. As DNA, the CDR3 is TGCGCCAGCAGCTTGCTCGGGGAAAGGGATTCACCCCTCCACTTT. This sequence encodes CASSLLGERDSPLHF.

In its sample, this clonotype was seen many times. CDR3 nucleotides: TGTGCCTGGAGTGTACAAGCGGGGCAAGAGACCCAGTACTTC. Protein sequence: CAWSVQAGQETQYF. The V call is TRBV30, the J call TRBJ2-5, with TRBD2 matching over 7 bases. Trimming removed 0 bases from V and 2 bases from J; junction bases left unmatched: 3. This CDR3 is 14 amino acids long. Per the germline V gene, CDR1 is GTSNPN and CDR2 is SVGIG (reference sequence).

This clonotype has ten or more counts. The V call is TRBV20-1, the J call TRBJ1-4; D unresolved. This CDR3 region has 17 residues. V was pared by 1 base and J by 2 bases, with 17 bases between. Germline V gene lookup returns CDR1 DFQATT and CDR2 SNEGSKA (reference sequence). The CDR3 DNA follows: TGCAGTGCTAGAGGGCTGTCAGTGGATTCCACTAATGAAAAACTGTTTTTT. Translated: CSARGLSVDSTNEKLFF.

This clonotype was counted ten times or more. Written as DNA, the CDR3 is TGTGCCAGCAGCTTGACAGGGGGGACATTAGAGACCCAGTACTTC. It yields the protein CASSLTGGTLETQYF. This chain joins TRBV7-3 and TRBJ2-5; TRBD1 aligns across 9 bases. In germline, CDR1 is SGHTA, CDR2 FQGTGA. The CDR3 covers 15 residues. V was clipped by 3 bases and J by 4 bases; unmatched bases: 6.

A word on this clonotype: Sequence at one end of the junction differs from germline and may be a read error. V is TRBV5-8 and J is TRBJ2-3; the D call may be TRBD1 or TRBD2 (5 bases each). In germline, CDR1 is SGHTS, CDR2 YDEGEE. The CDR3 has 17 amino acids. This CDR3 is CASSWPLHAGSTDTRYF. The DNA of the CDR3 is TGTGCCAGCAGCTGGCCCCTGCATGCAGGGAGCACAGATACGCGGTATTTT.

Relative to its sample, this clonotype is medium-sized (0.01 to 0.1%). The J gene is TRBJ2-5, the V gene TRBV5-4, with a tentative D call TRBD1 (5 bases). Trimming shortened V by 0 bases and J by 2 bases, and 11 bases separated the two germline ends. Looked up from germline, CDR1 is SGHNT and CDR2 is YYREEE (reference sequence). The CDR3 spans 15 residues. CDR3: CASSLASAGQETQYF. CDR3 in DNA: TGTGCCAGCAGCTTGGCCTCGGCAGGGCAAGAGACCCAGTACTTC.

This clonotype was recorded at least ten times. The chain links TRBV5-1 to TRBJ1-1; tentative D call: TRBD1 (5 bases). Trimming left V 4 bases short and J 5 bases short, with 18 bases between. Germline CDR1 SGHRS, CDR2 YFSETQ. This CDR3 region has 15 residues. DNA for the CDR3: TGCGCCAGCAGCAGGATGCAGGGAGGGTCAACTGAAGCTTTCTTT. The encoded protein is CASSRMQGGSTEAFF.

The V gene is TRBV21-1, the J gene TRBJ2-7; the tabulated D call, TRBD2, remains unverified against the DNA. TRBV21-1 is a pseudogene. CDR3 length equals 12 residues. CDR3 residues: CASKFPRYEQYF. The CDR3 bases are TGTGCCAGCAAGTTCCCGCGGTACGAGCAGTACTTC.

The chain carries TRBV6-5 and TRBJ2-7; TRBD2 might be the D (5 bases). The CDR3 length is 14 residues. Germline V gives CDR1 MNHEY, CDR2 SVGAGI. Trimming took off 4 bases at V and 2 bases at J, with 12 bases between the two ends. The CDR3 region has the DNA TGTGCCAGCAGTTTCACCAGCGGCCCCTACGAGCAGTACTTC. As protein: CASSFTSGPYEQYF.

In its sample, this clonotype is medium-sized (0.01 to 0.1%). V and J are TRBV7-2 and TRBJ2-1; TRBD2 agrees at 7 bases. CDR3 size: 14 residues. The J segment lost 10 bases and the V segment lost 4 bases, leaving 10 bases of the junction unmatched. Per the germline V gene, CDR1 is SGHTA and CDR2 is FQGNSA. DNA for the CDR3: TGTGCCAGCAGCTCAAGCTGGGACTACCCCGAGCAGTTCTTC. Translation gives CASSSSWDYPEQFF.

Many counts were recorded for this clonotype. The rearrangement joins TRBV20-1 to TRBJ1-6; 8 nucleotides agree with TRBD1. Germline-derived CDR1 and CDR2 are DFQATT and SNEGSKA (reference sequence). The CDR3 loop spans 16 amino acids. With V trimmed by 6 bases and J by 10 bases, 17 bases remained unmatched. The CDR3: CSAKTPAGTGGSPLHF. CDR3 DNA sequence: TGCAGTGCCAAAACTCCCGCCGGGACAGGCGGATCACCCCTCCACTTT.

By its share, this clonotype is medium-sized. This chain connects TRBV6-5 to TRBJ1-2, with TRBD1 identical over 7 bases. The CDR3 extends over 13 amino acids. In germline, CDR1 is MNHEY, CDR2 SVGAGI. V lost 4 bases, J lost 8 bases, and 7 bases stayed unmatched. The DNA for the CDR3 is TGTGCCAGCAGTTCCGGGACAGCAAGAGGCTACACCTTC. Protein sequence: CASSSGTARGYTF.

This clonotype came up many times. This rearrangement joins TRBV11-2 to TRBJ1-1; 8 nucleotides align to TRBD1. Germline V gene data show CDR1 as SGHAT and CDR2 as FQNNGV. J was trimmed by 4 bases and V by 5 bases; bases with no gene match: 9. This CDR3 has 15 residues. The DNA of the CDR3 is TGTGCCAGCAGCCCGTGGACAGGGCTGCGCACTGAAGCTTTCTTT. It specifies CASSPWTGLRTEAFF.

Within the sample, this clonotype is medium-sized. The chain links TRBV6-2 or TRBV6-3 to TRBJ2-7; a possible D gene is TRBD2 (5 bases). The CDR3 covers 13 residues. Per the germline V gene, CDR1 is MNHEY and CDR2 is SVGEGT. V was cut by 4 bases and J by 3 bases, with 10 bases left in between. This CDR3 reads CASSLEDGYEQYF. The CDR3 bases are TGTGCCAGCAGTTTGGAGGATGGCTACGAGCAGTACTTC.

V is TRBV20-1 and J is TRBJ2-7; D is possibly TRBD1 (5 bases). CDR3 length: 13 amino acids. Germline V gives CDR1 DFQATT, CDR2 SNEGSKA (reference sequence). V lost 4 bases to trimming and J lost 2 bases, with 12 bases between them. The CDR3 DNA reads TGCAGTGCTAATCCCGACAGCCCCTACGAGCAGTACTTC. Translating gives CSANPDSPYEQYF.

This clonotype was seen many times. The V call is TRBV7-8, the J call TRBJ2-1; no reliable D call. The germline V gene encodes CDR1 SGHVS and CDR2 FQNEAQ. Trimming stripped 5 bases from V and 8 bases from J, with 7 bases between. The CDR3 is 11 amino acids. CDR3 sequence reads: CASSEYDEQFF. CDR3 DNA: TGTGCCAGCAGCGAATACGATGAGCAGTTCTTC.

In its sample, this clonotype was seen many times. CDR3 in DNA: TGTGCCAGCACCCATGGGACTGAAGCTTTCTTT. Residues: CASTHGTEAFF. V usage is TRBV6-2 or TRBV6-3 and J usage is TRBJ1-1, with D uncertain. CDR3 length: 11 residues. V was clipped by 7 bases and J by 5 bases, with 8 bases between them. Germline CDR1 MNHEY, CDR2 SVGEGT.